This TCR beta chain was found in a study of beta chain features in type 1 diabetes. The entirety of the isolated RNA underwent reverse transcription, so expressed TCRB transcripts were sequenced. Sequencing used immunoSEQ multiplex PCR; TCRdb keeps in-frame clones, though not all of them. Among under 450,000 clones, about 15% were seen once, and the ten largest hold roughly 0.036%. This clone turned up a few times. Antigen: not known. Broader study findings: Across patients, naive, central memory and Treg TCRB repertoires exhibited apparently greater similarity than was observed across healthy donors. HLA influence on TCRB rearrangement stayed unresolved here.

CDR1 is LNHDA, CDR2 SQIVND, per germline (reference sequence). There are 15 residues in the CDR3. V gave up 5 bases and J gave up 2 bases, with 15 bases separating them. V usage is TRBV19 and J usage is TRBJ2-5; tentative D call: TRBD1 (6 bases). The sample comprised naive CD4+ T cells from blood. The TCR sequence derives from a man aged 25 to 40 in good health. The CDR3 nucleotides read TGTGCCAGTAGTGGGCAGGGGATGAAACAAGAGACCCAGTACTTC. It encodes CASSGQGMKQETQYF.